Listed here are 26 T cell receptor beta chains from one sample, sequenced in a study of T-cell memory formation after mild COVID-19 (dated by TCRdb to the early 2020s). Library preparation used 5' RACE. Sequencer: Illumina NovaSeq 6000. The public reads were reanalyzed by TCRdb: fastp trimming at Q25, MiXCR alignment, in-frame beta chains only. Entries are consolidated by CDR3 protein sequence, retaining the most common genes and DNA. The sample table records 500,000 to 600,000 distinct CDR3 sequences; over 15% of these occur just once. Around 11% of the sample rests with the top ten. Specimen: PBMCs or a T cell subset sorted from them (not recorded which). The receptors here all came from an adult woman who had mild COVID-19 (a few samples of this study predate the infection). The sample titles of this study are shuffled in the database, so cell type and time point are left out; the donor was told from shared clones.

The table lists this clonotype with a few counts. The chain recombines TRBV4-1 with TRBJ1-1; D gene ambiguous. Germline CDR1 is MGHRA and CDR2 is YSYEKL. This CDR3 has 15 amino acids. V was trimmed by 1 base and J by 1 base, leaving 10 bases between them. The CDR3 region has the DNA TGCGCCAGCAGCCAAGGAAAGACTGCGAACACTGAAGCTTTCTTT. This codes for CASSQGKTANTEAFF.

This clonotype has only a few counts. This chain links TRBV19 with TRBJ2-5; TRBD1 matches at 8 bases. Losses at the gene ends were 5 bases for V and 4 bases for J; bases not matched to a gene: 9. The CDR3 covers 15 residues. The V gene's germline CDR1 is LNHDA and CDR2 SQIVND (reference sequence). This chain's CDR3 is CASSPLGQGGETQYF. In nucleotides, the CDR3 is TGTGCCAGTAGTCCACTAGGACAGGGTGGAGAGACCCAGTACTTC.

J is TRBJ2-6 and V is TRBV5-1; 11 bases are a match to TRBD1. The germline gives CDR1 SGHRS, CDR2 YFSETQ. With V trimmed by 4 bases and J by 0 bases, 6 bases remained unmatched. This CDR3 comprises 18 residues. The CDR3 DNA reads as TGCGCCAGCAGCGCGGGGACAGGGGGAAACTCTGGGGCCAACGTCCTGACTTTC. Its translation is CASSAGTGGNSGANVLTF. The variable domain in full, completed from reference TRBV5-1 and TRBJ2-6, reads KAGVTQTPRYLIKTRGQQVTLSCSPISGHRSVSWYQQTPGQGLQFLFEYFSETQRNKGNFPGRFSGRQFSNSRSEMNVSTLELGDSALYLCASSAGTGGNSGANVLTFGAGSRLTVL.

A few counts support this clonotype. This sequence joins TRBV19 and TRBJ2-7; possible D gene TRBD2, 5 bases. The CDR3 has 13 residues. V was clipped by 2 bases and J by 6 bases, with 11 bases between them. Germline CDR1 is LNHDA and CDR2 is SQIVND (reference sequence). In nucleotides, the CDR3 is TGTGCCAGTAGTATATCGCCGGGGATCGAGCAGTACTTC. It codes for CASSISPGIEQYF.

This sequence joins TRBV29-1 and TRBJ1-2; D might be TRBD1 (6 bases). The CDR3 totals 14 residues. V was pared by 5 bases and J by 6 bases, with 19 bases between. Germline V gene sequence: CDR1 SQVTM, CDR2 ANQGSEA. The CDR3 DNA reads as TGCAGCGTTAGAGGGGGGCGGACAGCGGATGGCTACACCTTC. It is translated as CSVRGGRTADGYTF.

The gene calls are TRBV12-3 or TRBV12-4 and TRBJ2-1, with TRBD1 matching over 8 bases. The CDR3 runs to 16 residues. Trimming took 4 bases from V and 4 from J; bases not matched to a gene: 9. This CDR3 reads CASSSRTGKKYNEQFF. CDR3 sequence (DNA): TGTGCCAGCAGTTCCCGGACAGGGAAGAAATACAATGAGCAGTTCTTC.

As concerns this clonotype: One junction end does not reproduce the germline sequence, and a read error may be involved. The chain uses TRBV5-5 and TRBJ2-1, with TRBD1 as a possible D gene (5 bases). The CDR3 covers 13 residues. Per the germline V gene, CDR1 is SGHKS and CDR2 is YYEKEE (reference sequence). DNA for the CDR3: TGTGCCACCAGCAAGGTCTCAGGGAATGAGCAGTTCTTC. Its translation is CATSKVSGNEQFF. Full variable domain (remainder filled in from reference TRBV5-5 and TRBJ2-1): DAGVTQSPTHLIKTRGQQVTLRCSPISGHKSVSWYQQVLGQGPQFIFQYYEKEERGRGNFPDRFSARQFPNYSSELNVNALLLGDSALYLCATSKVSGNEQFFGPGTRLTVL.

V gene TRBV29-1 combines with J gene TRBJ1-3, with D unresolved. There are 14 residues in the CDR3. Germline CDR1 reads SQVTM; CDR2 reads ANQGSEA. Trimming shortened V by 6 bases and J by 0 bases, and 12 bases separated the two germline ends. The CDR3 loop is CSVTNRNSGNTIYF. Written as DNA, the CDR3 is TGCAGCGTCACCAACAGAAACTCTGGAAACACCATATATTTT.

The chain uses TRBV4-1 and TRBJ2-1; tentative D call: TRBD2 (5 bases). Germline V lookup: CDR1 MGHRA, CDR2 YSYEKL. The CDR3 sequence is 16 residues long. V shed 0 bases and J shed 4 bases, with 13 bases lying between them. CDR3 loop: CASSQEPSSSYNEQFF. CDR3 DNA sequence: TGCGCCAGCAGCCAAGAGCCCTCTAGCAGTTACAATGAGCAGTTCTTC.

This chain joins TRBV3-1 and TRBJ2-1; the match to TRBD1 covers 8 bases. The trim removed 8 bases at V and 7 bases at J, leaving 7 bases unmatched. CDR3 size: 13 residues. Germline CDR1 reads LGHDT; CDR2 reads YNNKEL (reference sequence). The CDR3 DNA reads as TGTGCCAGCCTAGGACAGGGAGGAAATGAGCAGTTCTTC. Its protein is CASLGQGGNEQFF.

This clonotype occurred a few times. The rearrangement joins TRBV24-1 to TRBJ2-2, with D tentatively TRBD2 (6 bases). CDR3 length: 11 residues. Trimming cost V 12 bases and J 5 bases, with 9 bases left between them. Germline lookup yields CDR1 KGHDR and CDR2 SFDVKD. DNA of the CDR3: TGTGCCGTCCGGGGGACCGGGGAGCTGTTTTTT. It yields the protein CAVRGTGELFF.

In this sample, this clonotype turned up many times. V and J are TRBV7-6 and TRBJ2-2; possibly TRBD1 or TRBD2 for D (6 bases each). This CDR3 region has 16 residues. CDR1 and CDR2 from the germline V gene are SGHVS and FNYEAQ. With 1 base removed from V and 0 bases from J, the gap between germline ends came to 9 bases. CDR3 region: CASSLVGGTNTGELFF. The CDR3 coding sequence is TGTGCCAGCAGCTTAGTGGGGGGCACGAACACCGGGGAGCTGTTTTTT.

This chain connects TRBV12-3 or TRBV12-4 to TRBJ1-2; 7 bases fit TRBD1. J gave up 7 bases and V 7 bases, and 9 bases lay outside the gene matches. The CDR3 spans 13 residues. CDR3 DNA: TGTGCCAGCAATAGGGGGCGAATCTCTGGCTACACCTTC. Protein sequence: CASNRGRISGYTF.

This clonotype was detected a few times. The chain has TRBV5-1 and TRBJ2-3, with 8 bases identical to TRBD2. From germline, CDR1 is SGHRS and CDR2 YFSETQ. Trimming at V came to 5 bases and at J to 4 bases, leaving 6 bases not matched to a gene. The CDR3 is made up of 14 amino acids. The CDR3 here is CASSSGGGADTQYF. CDR3 coding DNA: TGCGCCAGCAGTTCCGGGGGGGGTGCAGATACGCAGTATTTT.

This clonotype was observed a few times. The chain carries TRBV21-1 and TRBJ2-3; TRBD2, the table's D call, was not compared with the DNA. TRBV21-1 is an annotated pseudogene. There are 19 residues in the CDR3. The CDR3 DNA sequence: TGTGCCAGCAGCAAAATACCCCACTTGACTAGTACGGGCACAGATACGCAGTATTTT. The encoded protein is CASSKIPHLTSTGTDTQYF.

This chain links TRBV29-1 with TRBJ2-7; the D gene is possibly TRBD2 (5 bases). CDR3 length equals 12 residues. The germline V gene has CDR1 SQVTM and CDR2 ANQGSEA. V was shortened by 5 bases and J by 3 bases, with 11 bases between the two germline ends. The CDR3 coding sequence is TGCAGCGTTCGGACTGCGTACTACGAGCAGTACTTC. This encodes CSVRTAYYEQYF.

This clonotype was detected a few times. This chain joins TRBV6-1 and TRBJ2-6; D not resolved. The CDR3 is made up of 15 amino acids. Looked up from germline, CDR1 is MNHNS and CDR2 is SASEGT. V lost 2 bases and J 0 bases, leaving 5 bases between the germline ends. CDR3 coding DNA: TGTGCCAGCAGTGAAATATCCTCTGGGGCCAACGTCCTGACTTTC. Amino acid sequence: CASSEISSGANVLTF.

This clonotype turned up a few times. The rearrangement links TRBV5-5 to TRBJ2-3; D may be TRBD2 (6 bases). This CDR3 contains 18 residues. V lost 4 bases and J lost 4, with 25 bases in between. The germline V gene has CDR1 SGHKS and CDR2 YYEKEE (reference sequence). The CDR3 coding sequence is TGTGCCAGCAGCCATGGGGGGACGGGCCCCAACCCCCCAGATACGCAGTATTTT. Translated: CASSHGGTGPNPPDTQYF. Full variable domain (rest looked up from reference TRBV5-5 and TRBJ2-3): DAGVTQSPTHLIKTRGQQVTLRCSPISGHKSVSWYQQVLGQGPQFIFQYYEKEERGRGNFPDRFSARQFPNYSSELNVNALLLGDSALYLCASSHGGTGPNPPDTQYFGPGTRLTVL.

The chain recombines TRBV2 with TRBJ2-7; TRBD1 aligns across 8 bases. The CDR3 covers 15 residues. The V gene end was trimmed by 5 bases and the J gene end by 2 bases; junction bases not matched to a gene: 8. Germline V gene data show CDR1 as SNHLY and CDR2 as FYNNEI. DNA for the CDR3: TGTGCCAGCAGTCGCGTCCCGGGACAGGCCTACGAGCAGTACTTC. Translated: CASSRVPGQAYEQYF.

This chain uses TRBV20-1 with TRBJ2-2; TRBD2 matches 15 bases. V shed 6 bases, J shed 6 bases, and the junction held 5 bases outside the gene matches. This CDR3 comprises 15 residues. Germline-derived CDR1 and CDR2 are DFQATT and SNEGSKA (reference sequence). The DNA for the CDR3 is TGCAGTGCGTCAAGGACTAGCGGGAGGGCCGGGGAGCTGTTTTTT. Translation: CSASRTSGRAGELFF.

This clonotype was observed a few times. V gene TRBV7-9 combines with J gene TRBJ1-2; the D is unclear. CDR3 length: 12 amino acids. Trimming pared 7 bases from V and 8 bases from J, leaving 14 bases between. The germline V gene has CDR1 SEHNR and CDR2 FQNEAQ (reference sequence). In DNA, the CDR3 is TGTGCCAGCAACGAAGCGGGGTACGGCTACACCTTC. It is translated as CASNEAGYGYTF.

This clonotype turned up a few times. As DNA, the CDR3 is TGTGCCAGCAGACGACAGGGGACCGGGGAGCTGTTTTTT. Encoded protein: CASRRQGTGELFF. The J gene is TRBJ2-2, the V gene TRBV6-5; 8 bases are shared with TRBD1. The CDR3 totals 13 residues. The ends lost 6 bases at V and 5 bases at J; junction bases unmatched: 2. Germline assignment: CDR1 MNHEY and CDR2 SVGAGI.

This clonotype was counted between two and nine times. The chain uses TRBV7-2 and TRBJ2-1, with 9 bases aligning to TRBD2. V trimming: 5 bases; J trimming: 8 bases; junction bases outside the gene matches: 16. CDR3 length: 17 residues. Per the germline V gene, CDR1 is SGHTA and CDR2 is FQGNSA. The CDR3 spells CASSQNQGLAWGDEQFF. CDR3 sequence (DNA): TGTGCCAGCAGCCAAAACCAGGGACTAGCCTGGGGGGATGAGCAGTTCTTC.

The table lists this clonotype with a few counts. The CDR3 bases are TGTGCCAGCAGCGTAGACAATAAGGGTATAGAGACCCAGTACTTC. It yields the protein CASSVDNKGIETQYF. V gene TRBV9 combines with J gene TRBJ2-5; no reliable D call. With 0 bases removed from V and 4 bases from J, the gap between germline ends came to 13 bases. CDR3 size: 15 residues. Germline CDR1 SGDLS, CDR2 YYNGEE.

This clonotype has a handful of counts. This sequence joins TRBV10-3 and TRBJ1-3; no clear D. Germline V gene lookup returns CDR1 ENHRY and CDR2 SYGVKD. V shed 3 bases and J shed 2 bases, with 8 bases lying between them. The CDR3 sequence is 14 residues long. The CDR3 loop is CAISEGIPGNTIYF. As DNA, the CDR3 is TGTGCCATCAGTGAAGGGATTCCTGGAAACACCATATATTTT.

The chain employs TRBV6-6 and TRBJ2-1; tentative D call: TRBD2 (5 bases). V was trimmed by 0 bases and J by 4 bases, leaving 7 bases between them. Germline V gene lookup returns CDR1 MNHNY and CDR2 SVGAGI (reference sequence). The CDR3 extends over 14 amino acids. CDR3 residues: CASSYSRAYNEQFF. CDR3 nucleotides: TGTGCCAGCAGTTACTCGAGGGCATACAATGAGCAGTTCTTC.